This entry concerns a single TCR beta chain. The CDR3 is 13 residues long. Germline V gives CDR1 SGHTA, CDR2 FQGNSA. The ends were cut back, 3 bases at V and 5 bases at J, with 8 bases in the middle. This specimen belongs to a study of blood T cell repertoires in COVID-19. Study information: Acute and convalescent COVID-19 samples came from the United States, Italy and Spain.

The repertoire was sequenced with immunoSEQ multiplex PCR; TCRdb's copy has only in-frame clones and lacks some. The data contain 200,000 to 300,000 clones, 87% of them singletons. The chain uses TRBV7-2 and TRBJ1-5; perhaps TRBD1 as D (6 bases). Sequences were obtained from peripheral blood. The TCR originated in a man aged 60 to 75 who had recovered from COVID-19. DNA of the CDR3: TGTGCCAGCAGCTTGGACAGAGATCAGCCCCAGCATTTT. It specifies CASSLDRDQPQHF.